This T cell receptor beta chain was sequenced in a study of vaccination effects on CD4 cells after COVID-19. The V gene end was trimmed by 2 bases and the J gene end by 2 bases; junction bases not matched to a gene: 3. The CDR3 totals 16 residues. Germline V CDR1 and CDR2: MNHEY, SVGEGT. As to this clone: Its antigen is as yet unknown.

Whole-study findings and limits: Convalescent patients in the study were few, and early post-infection timepoints were absent. In the late period after vaccination, infection- and vaccine-induced clones contracted markedly. The vaccine-induced clones of healthy vaccinees included only 1 of 255 that cross-reacted with common cold coronaviruses.

Antigen-specific CD4+ T cells were expanded (with viral peptide pools) by the ViraFEST assay ahead of sequencing. Isolating CD4+ T cells followed 9 to 11 days of culture. Vaccine recipients had no previous SARS-CoV-2 infection; their nucleocapsid antibodies were negative. The authors exchanged half the medium for IL-2 medium on days 3 and 7. Profiling relied on immunoSEQ multiplex PCR, and the TCRdb table lists in-frame clones only, not all of them. The table records 25,000 to 30,000 clones, around 75% of them present only once. Sequenced here: CD4+ T cells from PBMCs cultured with HCoV-NL63 spike peptides, sampled before COVID-19 vaccination. The V call is TRBV6-2 or TRBV6-3, the J call TRBJ1-5, with 10 bases aligning to TRBD1. The sequence was obtained from a human donor who received a COVID-19 vaccine. CDR3 amino acids: CASSYDRGRGNQPQHF. In nucleotides, the CDR3 is TGTGCCAGCAGTTACGACAGGGGGCGAGGCAATCAGCCCCAGCATTTT.